This TCR beta chain was documented in a study of identical twins. Study-wide results and caveats: Zero-insertion analyses might be partly confounded by invariant T cells like MAIT and iNKT.

This clonotype was seen a few times. Its antigen is unknown. It is unclear where the CDR3 begins or ends on the DNA, so no DNA is shown, and the CDR3 is as TCRdb lists it. Germline CDR1 is SGHTA and CDR2 is FQGNSA. Both ends counted, the CDR3 spans 13 residues. Using its own MiXCR run on the 5' RACE reads, TCRdb lists one record per CDR3 protein. The sample has some 690,000 distinct CDR3 sequences, roughly 20% seen once. Separately, the same data were catalogued under a study of T cells expressing NK-cell markers.

This chain joins TRBV7-2 and TRBJ2-1; no check of the table's D call, TRBD1, against the DNA was made. Sequencing used PBMCs. This sequence was found in a woman aged 18 to 35 in good health. This CDR3 reads CASSLVGGGNEFF.